What follows is one T cell receptor beta chain and its context. No cognate antigen has been identified for it. No qualities accompany the bases; no much larger clone lies one base away. This entry belongs to a study of blood T cell repertoires in COVID-19 (dated by TCRdb to 2019 to 2021). Regarding the complete study: Samples from collaborators originated in the United States, Italy and Spain and spanned both the acute and convalescent phases of COVID-19. The sample metadata nearly always contained a de-identified subject ID, COVID-19 status, age in years and sex. A freely available public database, intended as a resource for researchers studying the immune response to SARS-CoV-2, is where the repertoires were released. The material from the prospective study consisted of cDNA or gDNA derived from T cells, B-cell-depleted T cells, or PBMCs. Samples came from the ongoing ImmuneRACE study (first 160 participants) plus 1,254 subjects from 6 global collaborators. Deeply sampled blood TCRbeta repertoires from subjects exposed to, actively infected with, or recovered from COVID-19 were included in the dataset. Where available, HLA class I and class II types were taken from metadata supplied by the sample provider and were not determined by assay-based typing. Paper-wide results and their limitations: The quantity of clinical and demographic metadata differed by source and by participant and was supplied without curation.

V sheds 1 base and J sheds 8 bases, leaving 20 bases between their ends. The CDR3 starts with the cysteine, ends with the phenylalanine, and has 16 residues. Here the CDR3 DNA is all that survives: 48 bases in frame from base 1. CDR1 LGHNA and CDR2 YSLEER were looked up in the germline V gene. TCRbeta CDR3 regions were amplified from genomic DNA by means of the immunoSEQ Assay, a bias-controlled multiplex PCR. In the source study's methods: Nucleated cell counts per sample were estimated from amplification of reference gene primers within the assay. To quantify the absolute abundance of each unique TCRbeta CDR3 rearrangement, sequence reads were collapsed and filtered. For each sample, productive Simpson clonality was calculated by taking the square root of Simpson's diversity index across productive rearrangements. TCRdb's version of the immuneACCESS table is confined to in-frame rearrangements and falls short of the full clone set. An unresolved V gene accounts for under half of the shortfall where checked; the remainder is of unknown origin. Clonal size and the V and J genes are those of that table, whereas D and trimming came from the DNA. This sample holds about 36,000 clones; less than 95% were observed only once. The ten largest clones add up to under 5% of the sample.

Collaborating institutions collected whole blood in K2EDTA tubes following their own protocols. For TCRbeta analysis, collaborator samples were shipped as frozen whole blood, as isolated PBMCs, or as DNA extracted from either sample type. This receptor was taken from a human donor in a cohort sampled during active COVID-19. This chain is built from TRBV4-3 and TRBJ1-2; TRBD1 might be the D gene, on 6 matching bases. Sequencing was performed on peripheral blood. The DNA is TGCGCCAGCAGCCAAGCCGGGGTGGGGGGGCTTCGCGGCTACACCTTC. This codes for CASSQAGVGGLRGYTF.